This T cell receptor (beta chain) emerged from a study of T cells in localized non-small cell lung cancer. The CDR3 totals 12 residues. Germline-derived CDR1 and CDR2 are WSHSY and SAAADI. V was clipped by 5 bases and J by 14 bases, with 17 bases between them. Some clones are missing from TCRdb's copy, which holds only in-frame ones; the method was immunoSEQ multiplex PCR. The data contain about 2,600 clones, under 25% of them singletons. General study points: Sequencing covered just one tumor region, so heterogeneity cannot be ruled out. Longer survival (overall) was linked to higher T cell density in blood.

Turning to this clone: Its antigen is still unknown.

The chain joins TRBV10-2 to TRBJ2-3; D uncertain. This receptor was obtained from a male donor older than 55 with stage III squamous cell lung carcinoma. The sample was lung tumor tissue, taken before any cancer treatment. As DNA, the CDR3 is TGCGCCAGCAGTAAAGGGTCCCCACCCCCGTATTTT. Translating gives CASSKGSPPPYF.